The 15 T cell receptor beta chains reported below all come from one sample, sequenced in a study of cytomegalovirus exposure and HLA in healthy donors. Vbeta (60) and Jbeta (13) primers were used in the PCR. Measured with immunoSEQ multiplex PCR; TCRdb has only the in-frame clones, and not every one. Of 75,000 to 100,000 clones detected, just over 75% appear once; the ten largest clones hold around 0.53%. The sequencing sample was made of PBMCs. Receptor source: a man aged 30 to 45 in good health and CMV-seronegative.

The chain links TRBV5-4 to TRBJ1-2, with 11 bases that match TRBD1. V lost 1 base, J lost 7 bases, and 6 bases stayed unmatched. This CDR3 is built from 15 residues. The germline V gene encodes CDR1 SGHNT and CDR2 YYREEE (reference sequence). CDR3 region: CASSLSRTGGPGYTF. Here the CDR3 DNA reads TGTGCCAGCAGCTTGAGTAGGACAGGGGGCCCTGGCTACACCTTC.

This chain uses TRBV7-2 with TRBJ1-2; D is perhaps TRBD1 (5 bases). Looked up from germline, CDR1 is SGHTA and CDR2 is FQGNSA. Deletions cut 2 bases from V and 3 bases from J, with 10 bases between. The CDR3 spans 14 residues. DNA of the CDR3: TGTGCCAGCAGCTTAACCTCGGGGGACTATGGCTACACCTTC. Translated: CASSLTSGDYGYTF.

This clone appeared once. The genes are TRBV19 and TRBJ1-4; D perhaps matches TRBD1 (5 bases). The germline gives CDR1 LNHDA, CDR2 SQIVND (reference sequence). Trimming took 10 bases from V and 0 from J, leaving 9 bases between them. This CDR3 is built from 13 residues. As DNA, the CDR3 is TGTGCCACCAAACAGGCAACTAATGAAAAACTGTTTTTT. Translation gives CATKQATNEKLFF.

The chain uses TRBV5-6 and TRBJ2-7; 8 nucleotides line up with TRBD1. With 4 bases clipped from V and 4 bases from J, the junction kept 7 bases outside the gene matches. The CDR3 is made up of 14 amino acids. Germline CDR1 and CDR2: SGHDT and YYEEEE. The DNA of the CDR3 is TGTGCCAGCAGCGAGACAGGGGACCCGTACGAGCAGTACTTC. This sequence encodes CASSETGDPYEQYF.

The chain joins TRBV6-5 to TRBJ2-7, with TRBD1 as a possible D gene (6 bases). Trimming left V 7 bases short and J 10 bases short, with 14 bases between. In germline, CDR1 is MNHEY, CDR2 SVGAGI. CDR3 size: 11 residues. The CDR3 region is CASKGQSEQYF. The CDR3 nucleotides read TGTGCCAGCAAAGGACAGAGCGAACAGTACTTC.

This chain connects TRBV19 to TRBJ1-5; D is ambiguous. Trimming removed 3 bases at V and 1 base at J, with 10 bases between. The CDR3 is 15 amino acids. From germline, CDR1 is LNHDA and CDR2 SQIVND (reference sequence). CDR3 bases: TGTGCCAGTAGTATTTCGACTTTGAGCAATCAGCCCCAGCATTTT. This codes for CASSISTLSNQPQHF.

The chain carries TRBV7-9 and TRBJ2-3, with 9 bases matching TRBD2. The CDR3 contains 15 residues. Trimming cost V 7 bases and J 6 bases; bases outside gene matches: 11. Germline loops: CDR1 SEHNR, CDR2 FQNEAQ (reference sequence). CDR3 region: CASILAGPTTDTQYF. The CDR3 coding sequence is TGTGCCAGCATACTAGCGGGTCCAACAACTGATACGCAGTATTTT. Complete variable domain (other parts from reference TRBV7-9 and TRBJ2-3): DTGVSQNPRHKITKRGQNVTFRCDPISEHNRLYWYRQTLGQGPEFLTYFQNEAQLEKSRLLSDRFSAERPKGSFSTLEIQRTEQGDSAMYLCASILAGPTTDTQYFGPGTRLTVL.

This sequence joins TRBV10-3 and TRBJ1-1; weak D call: TRBD1 (5 bases). The CDR3 extends over 16 amino acids. Trimming took 2 bases from V and 3 from J, leaving 16 bases between them. Germline-derived CDR1 and CDR2 are ENHRY and SYGVKD. CDR3 bases: TGTGCCATCAGTGAGGGCAGGGAGGACCCCTACACTGAAGCTTTCTTT. It codes for CAISEGREDPYTEAFF.

This clone came up a few times. The V call is TRBV4-3, the J call TRBJ1-1, with D possibly matching TRBD1 (6 bases). The CDR3 is 15 amino acids. CDR1 and CDR2 (germline): LGHNA, YSLEER. The V end was cut by 0 bases, the J end by 4 bases, with 12 bases between. CDR3 region: CASSQDGRGGTEAFF. CDR3 sequence (DNA): TGCGCCAGCAGCCAAGATGGGAGGGGGGGCACTGAAGCTTTCTTT.

V usage is TRBV11-2 and J usage is TRBJ1-3, with D hard to call. This CDR3 contains 13 residues. Trimming removed 3 bases from V and 4 bases from J, with 7 bases in between. Germline lookup yields CDR1 SGHAT and CDR2 FQNNGV. The CDR3 DNA follows: TGTGCCAGCAGCTTTGGTCGGGGAAACACCATATATTTT. Protein product: CASSFGRGNTIYF.

The chain joins TRBV5-1 to TRBJ1-4; TRBD1 aligns across 9 bases. V gave up 4 bases and J gave up 5 bases; unmatched junction bases: 6. This CDR3 is 15 amino acids long. The germline V gene has CDR1 SGHRS and CDR2 YFSETQ. CDR3 loop: CASSLGTGQNEKLFF. The CDR3 coding sequence is TGCGCCAGCAGCCTGGGGACAGGGCAAAATGAAAAACTGTTTTTT.

The chain couples TRBV6-4 to TRBJ2-1; TRBD1 agrees at 8 bases. CDR1 and CDR2 (germline): MRHNA, SNTAGT. V gave up 4 bases and J gave up 7 bases; unmatched junction bases: 12. CDR3 length: 16 residues. The CDR3 sequence is CASSVHRGTGGNEQFF. The CDR3 region has the DNA TGTGCCAGCAGTGTCCACAGGGGGACAGGTGGGAATGAGCAGTTCTTC.

The chain uses TRBV9 and TRBJ2-1, with 7 bases matching TRBD1. With 0 bases clipped from V and 3 bases from J, the junction kept 6 bases outside the gene matches. This CDR3 comprises 16 residues. Germline CDR1 and CDR2: SGDLS and YYNGEE. CDR3 nucleotide sequence: TGTGCCAGCAGCGTAGACCGGGACAGAAACTACAATGAGCAGTTCTTC. Encoded protein: CASSVDRDRNYNEQFF.

There are a few counts of this clone. This chain links TRBV9 with TRBJ1-2, with a weak D call TRBD1 (6 bases). The CDR3 has 13 amino acids. CDR1 and CDR2 from the germline V gene are SGDLS and YYNGEE. With 5 bases removed from V and 2 bases from J, the gap between germline ends came to 10 bases. The CDR3 coding sequence is TGTGCCAGCAGTCGGGACAACAACTATGGCTACACCTTC. It is translated as CASSRDNNYGYTF.

This sequence joins TRBV15 and TRBJ1-2; D is unresolved. V shed 3 bases and J shed 4 bases, with 15 bases lying between them. The germline CDR1 and CDR2 sequences are LNHNV and YYDKDF (reference sequence). The CDR3 loop spans 15 amino acids. CDR3 region: CATSSNSISVYGYTF. The CDR3 DNA sequence: TGTGCCACCAGCAGTAACAGCATTTCAGTCTATGGCTACACCTTC.